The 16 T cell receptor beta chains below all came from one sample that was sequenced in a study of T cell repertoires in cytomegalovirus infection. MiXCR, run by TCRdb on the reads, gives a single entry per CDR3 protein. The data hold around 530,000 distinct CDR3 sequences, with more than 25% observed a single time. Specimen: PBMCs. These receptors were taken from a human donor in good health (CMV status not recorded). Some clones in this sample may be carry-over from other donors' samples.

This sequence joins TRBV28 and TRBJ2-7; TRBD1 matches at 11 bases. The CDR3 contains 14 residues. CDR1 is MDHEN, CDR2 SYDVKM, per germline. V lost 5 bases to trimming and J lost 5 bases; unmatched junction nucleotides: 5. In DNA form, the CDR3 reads TGTGCCAGCAGTGGCGGGACAGGGGGTAACGAGCAGTACGTC. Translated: CASSGGTGGNEQYV.

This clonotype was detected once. The CDR3, as DNA: TGCAGTGCTCAAACCCAGGGACTAGCGCCAAAGACCCAGTACTTC. It translates to CSAQTQGLAPKTQYF. The rearrangement links TRBV20-1 to TRBJ2-5; 10 bases are shared with TRBD2. Germline V lookup: CDR1 DFQATT, CDR2 SNEGSKA (reference sequence). Germline trimming cut 5 bases from V and 6 bases from J; bases unmatched to any gene: 12. The CDR3 consists of 15 residues.

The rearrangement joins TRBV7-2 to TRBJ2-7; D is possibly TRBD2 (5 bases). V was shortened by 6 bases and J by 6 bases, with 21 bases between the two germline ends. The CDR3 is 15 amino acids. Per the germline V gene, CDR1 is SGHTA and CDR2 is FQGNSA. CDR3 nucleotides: TGTGCCAGCAGTCTTTTCGGGCGCCAGGCGGGCGAGCAGTACTTC. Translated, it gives CASSLFGRQAGEQYF.

CDR3 nucleotides: TGTGCCAGCAGTCCCCTGACAGGAAAGGTCACTGAAGCTTTCTTT. Encoded protein: CASSPLTGKVTEAFF. This sequence joins TRBV6-1 and TRBJ1-1; a weak D match, TRBD1 (6 bases). Trimming removed 5 bases from V and 4 bases from J, with 17 bases in between. In germline, CDR1 is MNHNS, CDR2 SASEGT. The CDR3 sequence is 15 residues long.

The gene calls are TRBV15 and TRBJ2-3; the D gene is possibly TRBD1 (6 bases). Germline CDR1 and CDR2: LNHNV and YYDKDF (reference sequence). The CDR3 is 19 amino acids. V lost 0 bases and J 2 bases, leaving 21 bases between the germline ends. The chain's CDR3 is CATSRDLVMGAGNTDTQYF. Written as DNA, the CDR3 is TGTGCCACCAGCAGAGACCTCGTGATGGGGGCAGGGAACACAGATACGCAGTATTTT. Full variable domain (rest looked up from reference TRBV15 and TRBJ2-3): DAMVIQNPRYQVTQFGKPVTLSCSQTLNHNVMYWYQQKSSQAPKLLFHYYDKDFNNEADTPDNFQSRRPNTSFCFLDIRSPGLGDTAMYLCATSRDLVMGAGNTDTQYFGPGTRLTVL.

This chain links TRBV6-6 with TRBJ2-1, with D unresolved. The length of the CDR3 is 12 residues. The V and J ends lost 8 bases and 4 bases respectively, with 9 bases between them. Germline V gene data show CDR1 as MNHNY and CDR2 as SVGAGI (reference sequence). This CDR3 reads CASGRPYNEQFF. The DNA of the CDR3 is TGTGCCAGCGGACGGCCTTACAATGAGCAGTTCTTC.

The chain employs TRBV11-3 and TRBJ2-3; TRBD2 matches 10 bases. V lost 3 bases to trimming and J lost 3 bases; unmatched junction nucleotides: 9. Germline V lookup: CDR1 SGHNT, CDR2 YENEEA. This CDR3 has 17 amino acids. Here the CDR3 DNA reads TGTGCCAGCAGCTTCTCTTTAGCGGGAGGTTCAACAGATACGCAGTATTTT. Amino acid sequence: CASSFSLAGGSTDTQYF.

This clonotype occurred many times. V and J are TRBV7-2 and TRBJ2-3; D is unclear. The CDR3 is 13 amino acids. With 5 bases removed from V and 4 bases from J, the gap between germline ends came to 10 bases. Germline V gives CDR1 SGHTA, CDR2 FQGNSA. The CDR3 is CASSPRPPDTQYF. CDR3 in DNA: TGTGCCAGCAGCCCCAGACCACCAGATACGCAGTATTTT. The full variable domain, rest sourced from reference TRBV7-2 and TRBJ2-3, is GAGVSQSPSNKVTEKGKDVELRCDPISGHTALYWYRQSLGQGLEFLIYFQGNSAPDKSGLPSDRFSAERTGGSVSTLTIQRTQQEDSAVYLCASSPRPPDTQYFGPGTRLTVL.

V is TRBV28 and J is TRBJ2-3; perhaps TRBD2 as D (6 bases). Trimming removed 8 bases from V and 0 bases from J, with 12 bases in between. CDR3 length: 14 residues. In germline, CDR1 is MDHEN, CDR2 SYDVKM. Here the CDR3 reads CASSGERSTDTQYF. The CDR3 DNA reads TGTGCCAGCTCGGGGGAGCGAAGCACAGATACGCAGTATTTT.

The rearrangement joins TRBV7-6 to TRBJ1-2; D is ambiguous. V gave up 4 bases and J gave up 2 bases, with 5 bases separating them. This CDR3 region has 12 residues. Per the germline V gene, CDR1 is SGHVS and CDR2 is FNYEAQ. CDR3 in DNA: TGTGCCAGCAGCTCAGAAAACTATGGCTACACCTTC. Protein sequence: CASSSENYGYTF.

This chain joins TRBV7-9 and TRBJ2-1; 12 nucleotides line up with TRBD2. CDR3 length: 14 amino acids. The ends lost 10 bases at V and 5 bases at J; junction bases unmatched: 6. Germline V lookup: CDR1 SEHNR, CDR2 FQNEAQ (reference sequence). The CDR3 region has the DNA TGTGCCACAGGAGGACTAGCGGGAAACAATGAGCAGTTCTTC. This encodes CATGGLAGNNEQFF.

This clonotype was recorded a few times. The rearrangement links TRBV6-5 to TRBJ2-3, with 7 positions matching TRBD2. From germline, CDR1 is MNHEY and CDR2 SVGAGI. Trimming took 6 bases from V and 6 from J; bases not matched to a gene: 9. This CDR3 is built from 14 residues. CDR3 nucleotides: TGTGCCAGCAGCATGCCGGGACTATCCGATACGCAGTATTTT. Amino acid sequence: CASSMPGLSDTQYF.

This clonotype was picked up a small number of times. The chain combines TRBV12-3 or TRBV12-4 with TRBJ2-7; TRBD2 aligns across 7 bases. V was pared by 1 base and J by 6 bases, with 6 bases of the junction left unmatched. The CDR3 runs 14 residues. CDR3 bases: TGTGCCAGCAGTTTAGGCGGGAGTATGCCCGAGCAGTACGTC. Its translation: CASSLGGSMPEQYV.

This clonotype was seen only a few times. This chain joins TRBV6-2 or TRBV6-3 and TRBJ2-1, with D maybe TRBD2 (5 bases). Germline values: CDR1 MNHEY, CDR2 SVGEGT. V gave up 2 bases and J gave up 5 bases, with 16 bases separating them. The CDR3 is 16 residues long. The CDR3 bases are TGTGCCAGCAGTTACGTCACCGGGGTTTTGGACAATGAGCAGTTCTTC. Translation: CASSYVTGVLDNEQFF.

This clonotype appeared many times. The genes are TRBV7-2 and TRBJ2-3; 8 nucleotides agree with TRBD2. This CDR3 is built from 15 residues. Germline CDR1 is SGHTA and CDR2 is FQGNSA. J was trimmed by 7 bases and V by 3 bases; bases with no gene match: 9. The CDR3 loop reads CASSFSGSGANTQYF. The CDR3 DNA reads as TGTGCCAGCAGCTTCAGCGGGAGTGGGGCTAATACGCAGTATTTT.

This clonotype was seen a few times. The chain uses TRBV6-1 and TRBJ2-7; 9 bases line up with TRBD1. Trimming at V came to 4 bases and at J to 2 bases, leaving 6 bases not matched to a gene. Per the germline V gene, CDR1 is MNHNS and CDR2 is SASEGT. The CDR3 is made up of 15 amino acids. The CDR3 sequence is CASSGYGTGTYEQYV. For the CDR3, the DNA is TGTGCCAGCAGTGGATACGGGACAGGGACCTACGAGCAGTACGTC.